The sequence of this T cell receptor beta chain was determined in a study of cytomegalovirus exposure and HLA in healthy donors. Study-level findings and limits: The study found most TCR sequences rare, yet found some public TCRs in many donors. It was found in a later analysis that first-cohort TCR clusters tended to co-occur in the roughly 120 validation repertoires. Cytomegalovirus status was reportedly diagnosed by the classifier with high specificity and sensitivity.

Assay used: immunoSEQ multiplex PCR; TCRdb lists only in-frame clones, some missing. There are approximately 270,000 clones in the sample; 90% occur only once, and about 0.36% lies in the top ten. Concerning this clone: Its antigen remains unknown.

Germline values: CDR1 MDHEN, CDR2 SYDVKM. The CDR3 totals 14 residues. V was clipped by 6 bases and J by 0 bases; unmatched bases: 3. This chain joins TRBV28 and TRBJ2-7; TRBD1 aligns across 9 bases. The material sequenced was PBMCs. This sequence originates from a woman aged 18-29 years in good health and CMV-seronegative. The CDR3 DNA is TGTGCCAGCAGAACGACAGGGGGCTCCTACGAGCAGTACTTC. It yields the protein CASRTTGGSYEQYF.